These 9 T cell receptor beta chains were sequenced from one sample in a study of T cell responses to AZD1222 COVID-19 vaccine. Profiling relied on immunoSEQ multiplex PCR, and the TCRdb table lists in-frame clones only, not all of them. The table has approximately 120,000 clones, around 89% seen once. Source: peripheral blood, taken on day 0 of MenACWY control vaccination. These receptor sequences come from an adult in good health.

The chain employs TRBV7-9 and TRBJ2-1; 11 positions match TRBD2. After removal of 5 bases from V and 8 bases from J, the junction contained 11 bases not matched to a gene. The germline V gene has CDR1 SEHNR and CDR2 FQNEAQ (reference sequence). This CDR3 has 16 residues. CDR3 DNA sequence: TGTGCCAGCAGCGCAACTAGCGGGAGTATTGCCGATGAGCAGTTCTTC. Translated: CASSATSGSIADEQFF.

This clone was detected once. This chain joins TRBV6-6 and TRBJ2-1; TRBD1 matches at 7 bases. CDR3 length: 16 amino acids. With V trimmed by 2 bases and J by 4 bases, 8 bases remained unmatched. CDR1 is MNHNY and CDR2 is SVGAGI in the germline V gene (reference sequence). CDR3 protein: CASSYTGTAAYNEQFF. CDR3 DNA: TGTGCCAGCAGTTACACCGGGACAGCAGCTTACAATGAGCAGTTCTTC.

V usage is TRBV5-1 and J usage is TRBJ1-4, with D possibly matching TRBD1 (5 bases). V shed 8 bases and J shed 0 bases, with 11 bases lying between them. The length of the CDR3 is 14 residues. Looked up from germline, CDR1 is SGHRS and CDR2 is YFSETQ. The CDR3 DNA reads TGCGCCAGTTCCAGGGAAGCAACTAATGAAAAACTGTTTTTT. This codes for CASSREATNEKLFF.

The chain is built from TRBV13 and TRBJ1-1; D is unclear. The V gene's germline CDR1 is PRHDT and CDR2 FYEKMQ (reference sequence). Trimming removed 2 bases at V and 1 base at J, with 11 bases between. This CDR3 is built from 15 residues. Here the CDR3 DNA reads TGTGCCAGCAGCTTACATGGGATAAAGAACACTGAAGCTTTCTTT. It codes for CASSLHGIKNTEAFF. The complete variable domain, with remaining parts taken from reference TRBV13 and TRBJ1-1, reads AAGVIQSPRHLIKEKRETATLKCYPIPRHDTVYWYQQGPGQDPQFLISFYEKMQSDKGSIPDRFSAQQFSDYHSELNMSSLELGDSALYFCASSLHGIKNTEAFFGQGTRLTVV.

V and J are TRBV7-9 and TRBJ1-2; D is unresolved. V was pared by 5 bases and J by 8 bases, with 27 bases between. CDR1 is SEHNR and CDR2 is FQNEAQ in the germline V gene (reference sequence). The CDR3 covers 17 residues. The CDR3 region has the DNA TGTGCCAGCAGCCCCCGGGCCAACCCTACTCTCTCCTCCGGCTACACCTTC. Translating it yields CASSPRANPTLSSGYTF.

CDR3 in amino acids: CASTLGPSGASYEQYF. DNA for the CDR3: TGTGCCAGCACCCTAGGGCCTAGCGGGGCGTCCTACGAGCAGTACTTC. The chain couples TRBV2 to TRBJ2-7; 9 positions match TRBD2. This CDR3 comprises 16 residues. The V segment lost 7 bases and the J segment 1 base; nucleotides outside the gene matches: 11. Germline V gene data show CDR1 as SNHLY and CDR2 as FYNNEI.

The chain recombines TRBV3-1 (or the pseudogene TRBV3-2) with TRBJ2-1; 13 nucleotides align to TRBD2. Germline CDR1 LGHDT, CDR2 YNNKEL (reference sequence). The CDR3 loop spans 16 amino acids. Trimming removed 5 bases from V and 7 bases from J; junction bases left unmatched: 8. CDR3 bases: TGTGCCAGCAGCTTCGGGACTAGCGGGAACGAAAATGAGCAGTTCTTC. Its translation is CASSFGTSGNENEQFF.

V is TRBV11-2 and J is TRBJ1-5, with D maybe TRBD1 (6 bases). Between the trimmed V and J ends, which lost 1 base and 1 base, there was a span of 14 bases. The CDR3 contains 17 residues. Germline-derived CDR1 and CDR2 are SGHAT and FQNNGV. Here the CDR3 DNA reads TGTGCCAGCAGCTTAGGGCCGCGAGGGGGAAGCAATCAGCCCCAGCATTTT. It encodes CASSLGPRGGSNQPQHF.

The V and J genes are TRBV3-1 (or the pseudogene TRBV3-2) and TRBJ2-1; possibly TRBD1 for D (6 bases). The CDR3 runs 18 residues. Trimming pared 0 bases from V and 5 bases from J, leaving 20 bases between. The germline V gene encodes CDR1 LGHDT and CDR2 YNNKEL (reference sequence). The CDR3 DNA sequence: TGTGCCAGCAGCCAAGATGCCCCAGGGGCGCGTTTCAACAATGAGCAGTTCTTC. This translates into CASSQDAPGARFNNEQFF.